This T cell receptor beta chain was found in a study of blood T cell repertoires in COVID-19. Study-wide context: Recovered participants had two consecutive negative NP/OP PCR tests, healthcare professional clearance, or symptom resolution. Donors in the United States, Italy and Spain gave samples during acute or convalescent COVID-19.

In the authors' methods: Reference gene primer amplification yielded estimated nucleated cell counts. Sequencing used immunoSEQ multiplex PCR; TCRdb keeps in-frame clones, though not all of them. From that table come the V and J calls and clone size; the DNA was used to work out D and trimming. This sample has roughly 190,000 clones, with about 85% found just once. The junction had 8 bases not matched to a gene; V was cut back by 7 bases and J by 1 base. The CDR3 is 15 residues long. Germline values: CDR1 MRHNA, CDR2 SNTAGT. Clinical histories supplied by participants themselves formed the basis of cohort assignment.

The receptor was derived from a woman in her forties in a cohort exposed to, infected with or recovered from COVID-19 (not recorded which). This rearrangement joins TRBV6-4 to TRBJ1-1; 8 bases agree with TRBD1. Sequences were obtained from PBMCs or T cells enriched from blood (not recorded which). The CDR3 nucleotides read TGTGCCAGCAAAAGATCCGGACAGGGGAACACTGAAGCTTTCTTT. Amino acids: CASKRSGQGNTEAFF.